This TCR beta chain was captured in a study of pediatric ulcerative colitis. Concerning this clone: Its cognate antigen is unknown.

TCRdb's copy holds only in-frame clones and misses some; the assay was immunoSEQ multiplex PCR. The table includes fewer than 20,000 clones, less than 85% detected once. This CDR3 is built from 12 residues. Germline CDR1 LNHDA, CDR2 SQIVND (reference sequence). V lost 7 bases to trimming and J lost 2 bases, with 8 bases between them. Broader study findings: Compared with controls, ulcerative colitis showed greater blood-rectum clone sharing. Rectal pinch biopsies may have included blood-derived T cells, especially in patients with overt colitis.

Rectal tissue came from one to two pinch biopsies taken at colonoscopy. Ulcerative colitis patients received no immunosuppressive medication before the diagnostic colonoscopy. The specimen was gut tissue. The TCR comes from a boy between 10 and 17 years old with moderate ulcerative colitis. The rearrangement joins TRBV19 to TRBJ1-2; D perhaps matches TRBD1 (6 bases). The CDR3 sequence: CASTQGNYGYTF. The CDR3 coding sequence is TGTGCCAGTACCCAGGGGAACTATGGCTACACCTTC.